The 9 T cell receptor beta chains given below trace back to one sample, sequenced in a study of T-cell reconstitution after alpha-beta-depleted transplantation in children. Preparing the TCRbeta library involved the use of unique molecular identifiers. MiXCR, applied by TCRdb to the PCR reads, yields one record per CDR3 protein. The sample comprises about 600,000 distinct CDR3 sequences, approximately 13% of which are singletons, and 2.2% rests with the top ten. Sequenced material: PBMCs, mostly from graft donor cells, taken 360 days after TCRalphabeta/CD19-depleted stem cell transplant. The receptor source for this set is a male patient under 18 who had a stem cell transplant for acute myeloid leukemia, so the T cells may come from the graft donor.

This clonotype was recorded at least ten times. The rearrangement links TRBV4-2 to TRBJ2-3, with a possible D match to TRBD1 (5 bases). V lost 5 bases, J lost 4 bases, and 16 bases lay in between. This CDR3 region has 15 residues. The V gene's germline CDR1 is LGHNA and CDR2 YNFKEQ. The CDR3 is CASSIKQETADTQYF. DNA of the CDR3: TGTGCCAGCAGCATAAAACAGGAGACTGCAGATACGCAGTATTTT.

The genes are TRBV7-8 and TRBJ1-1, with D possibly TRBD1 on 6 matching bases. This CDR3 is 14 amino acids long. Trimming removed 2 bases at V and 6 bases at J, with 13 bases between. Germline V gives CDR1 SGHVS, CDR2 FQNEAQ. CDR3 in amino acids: CASSLRGGGPEAFF. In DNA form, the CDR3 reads TGTGCCAGCAGCTTAAGGGGGGGGGGACCTGAAGCTTTCTTT.

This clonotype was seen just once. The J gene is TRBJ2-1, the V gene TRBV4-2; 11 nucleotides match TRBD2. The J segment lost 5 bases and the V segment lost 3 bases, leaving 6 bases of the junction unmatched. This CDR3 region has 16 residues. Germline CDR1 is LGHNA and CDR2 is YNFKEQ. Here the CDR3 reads CASSQPPGLADNEQFF. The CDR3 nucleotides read TGTGCCAGCAGCCAGCCGCCGGGACTAGCGGACAATGAGCAGTTCTTC.

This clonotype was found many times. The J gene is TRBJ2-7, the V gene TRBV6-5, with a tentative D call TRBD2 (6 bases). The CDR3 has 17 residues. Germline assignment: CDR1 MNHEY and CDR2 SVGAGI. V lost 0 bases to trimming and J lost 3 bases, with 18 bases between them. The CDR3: CASSYSMFWRGYYEQYF. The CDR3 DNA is TGTGCCAGCAGTTACTCGATGTTTTGGCGGGGCTACTACGAGCAGTACTTC.

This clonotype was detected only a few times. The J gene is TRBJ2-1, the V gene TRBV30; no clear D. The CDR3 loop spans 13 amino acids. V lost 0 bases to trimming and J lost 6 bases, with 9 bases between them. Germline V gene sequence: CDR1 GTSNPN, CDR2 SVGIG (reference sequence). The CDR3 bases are TGTGCCTGGAGTGTACAACTACTCAATGAGCAGTTCTTC. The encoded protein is CAWSVQLLNEQFF.

The CDR3 DNA sequence: TGTGCCAGCAGCCAACAGGTCGGCTACTCCTACGAGCAGTACTTC. This encodes CASSQQVGYSYEQYF. The chain uses TRBV7-9 and TRBJ2-7; the D gene is possibly TRBD1 (5 bases). The germline CDR1 and CDR2 sequences are SEHNR and FQNEAQ (reference sequence). Trimming stripped 5 bases from V and 0 bases from J, with 14 bases between. The CDR3 has 15 residues.

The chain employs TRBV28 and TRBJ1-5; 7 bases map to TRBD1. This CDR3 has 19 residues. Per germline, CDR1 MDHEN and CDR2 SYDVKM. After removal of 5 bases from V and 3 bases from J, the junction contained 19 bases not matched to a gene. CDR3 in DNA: TGTGCCAGCAGTCTGGCTGTAGTGAGGGGGCTATGGAACAATCAGCCCCAGCATTTT. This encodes CASSLAVVRGLWNNQPQHF. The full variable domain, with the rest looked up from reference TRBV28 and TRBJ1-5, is DVKVTQSSRYLVKRTGEKVFLECVQDMDHENMFWYRQDPGLGLRLIYFSYDVKMKEKGDIPEGYSVSREKKERFSLILESASTNQTSMYLCASSLAVVRGLWNNQPQHFGDGTRLSIL.

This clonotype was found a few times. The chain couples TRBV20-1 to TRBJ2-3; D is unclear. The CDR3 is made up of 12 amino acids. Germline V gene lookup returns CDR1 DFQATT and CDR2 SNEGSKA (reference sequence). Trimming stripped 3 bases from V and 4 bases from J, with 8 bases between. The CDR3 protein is CSASDLPDTQYF. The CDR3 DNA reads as TGCAGTGCTAGTGATCTTCCAGATACGCAGTATTTT.

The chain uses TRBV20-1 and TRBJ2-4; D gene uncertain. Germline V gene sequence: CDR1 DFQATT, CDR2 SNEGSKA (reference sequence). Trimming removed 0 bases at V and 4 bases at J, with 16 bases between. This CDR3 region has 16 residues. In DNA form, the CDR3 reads TGCAGTGCTAGAGACCCGACTGGAAGCTGGAAAAACATTCAGTACTTC. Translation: CSARDPTGSWKNIQYF.